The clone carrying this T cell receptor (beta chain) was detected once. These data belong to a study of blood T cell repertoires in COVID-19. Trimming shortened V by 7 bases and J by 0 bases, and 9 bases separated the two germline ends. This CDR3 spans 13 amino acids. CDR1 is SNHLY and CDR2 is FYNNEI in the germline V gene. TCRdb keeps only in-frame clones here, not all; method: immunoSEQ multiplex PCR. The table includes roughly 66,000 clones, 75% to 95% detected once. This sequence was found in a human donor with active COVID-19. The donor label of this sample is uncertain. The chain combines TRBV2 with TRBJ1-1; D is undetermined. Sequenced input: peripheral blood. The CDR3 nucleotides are TGTGCCAGCAAGCCGACTCTGAACACTGAAGCTTTCTTT. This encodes CASKPTLNTEAFF.